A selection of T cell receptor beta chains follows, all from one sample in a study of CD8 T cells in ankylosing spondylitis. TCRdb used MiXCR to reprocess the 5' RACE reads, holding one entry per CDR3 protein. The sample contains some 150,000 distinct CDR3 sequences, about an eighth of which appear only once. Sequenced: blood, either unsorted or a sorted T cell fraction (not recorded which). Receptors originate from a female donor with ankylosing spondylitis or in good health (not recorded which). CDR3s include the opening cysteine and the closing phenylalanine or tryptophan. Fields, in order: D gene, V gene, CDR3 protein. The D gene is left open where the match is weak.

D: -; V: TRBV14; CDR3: CASPRPDTQYF
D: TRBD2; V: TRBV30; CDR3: CAWSVATSGNYEQFF
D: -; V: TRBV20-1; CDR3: CSARDLGVGTLGFGKNIQYF
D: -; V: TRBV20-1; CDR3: CSAGTLRSGDEQFF
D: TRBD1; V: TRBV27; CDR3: CASSSGTGGKETQYF
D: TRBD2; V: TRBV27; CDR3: CASSLAASSYEQYF
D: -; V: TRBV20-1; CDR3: CSAGGTQGETQYF
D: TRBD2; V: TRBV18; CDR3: CASSPGTRPYNEQFF
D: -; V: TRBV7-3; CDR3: CASSLAGPTGELFF
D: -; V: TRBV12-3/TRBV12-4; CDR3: CASTQGEGSNQPQHF
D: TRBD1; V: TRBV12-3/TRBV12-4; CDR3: CASSLSGTGQETQYF
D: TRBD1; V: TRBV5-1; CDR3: CASGGQGGSPLHF
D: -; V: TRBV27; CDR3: CASSLVRSGQHHETQYF
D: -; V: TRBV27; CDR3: CASSSKLQRFVTEAFF
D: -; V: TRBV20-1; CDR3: CSARVNWTGNTEAFF
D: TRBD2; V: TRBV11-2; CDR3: CASSSSPGGEQYF
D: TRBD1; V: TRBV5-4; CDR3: CASSKDRVVDDEQYF
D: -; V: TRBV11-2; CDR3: CASSLLQGNYEQYF
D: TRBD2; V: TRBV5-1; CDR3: CASSLEGGRRETQYF
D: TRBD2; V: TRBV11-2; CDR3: CASSNPRGGRANEQFF
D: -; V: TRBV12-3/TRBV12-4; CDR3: CASSLDGNEQFF
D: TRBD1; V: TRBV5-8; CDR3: CANPRPPGQGRYGYTF
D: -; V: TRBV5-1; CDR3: CASSVTEETQYF
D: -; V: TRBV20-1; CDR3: CSARAGVGDTQYF
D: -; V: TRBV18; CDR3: CASSPSNVGNTEAFF
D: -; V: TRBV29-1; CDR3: CSAFPTGRNEQFF
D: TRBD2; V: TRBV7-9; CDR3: CASSAASGGALSETQYF
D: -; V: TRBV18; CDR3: CASSPSEDNEQYF
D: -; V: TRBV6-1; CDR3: CASRGPYAGPYGYTF
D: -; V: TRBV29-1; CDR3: CSVVVTLGGYTF
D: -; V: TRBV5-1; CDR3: CASSLEARSPGTF
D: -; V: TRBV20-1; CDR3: CSASPGRNGYTF
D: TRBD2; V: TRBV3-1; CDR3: CASSPLGGEQFF
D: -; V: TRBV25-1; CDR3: CASSGAGSLLYGYTF
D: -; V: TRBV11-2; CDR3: CASSLGHPQSHEQYF
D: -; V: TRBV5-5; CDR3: CASSWVVNTEAFF
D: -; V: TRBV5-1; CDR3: CASTGEQYF
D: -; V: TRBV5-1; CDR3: CASSLAGNRETQYF
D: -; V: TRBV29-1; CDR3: CSVENPGIGYEQYF
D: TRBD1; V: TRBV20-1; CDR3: CSAPPYRGYEPFF
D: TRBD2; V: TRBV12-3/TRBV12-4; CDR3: CASWREGGEQYF
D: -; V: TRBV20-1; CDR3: CSATGGLSGGDTDTQYF
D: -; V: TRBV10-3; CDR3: CAISESDRSSNQPQHF
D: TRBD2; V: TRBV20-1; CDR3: CSAVSRLAGSYNEQFF
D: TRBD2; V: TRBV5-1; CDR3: CASSLDETSGGDEQFF
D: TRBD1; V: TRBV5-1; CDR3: CASSFRTGEGTQYF
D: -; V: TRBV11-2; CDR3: CASSLDQGLAENTGELFF
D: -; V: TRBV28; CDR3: CASSLKLYEQFF